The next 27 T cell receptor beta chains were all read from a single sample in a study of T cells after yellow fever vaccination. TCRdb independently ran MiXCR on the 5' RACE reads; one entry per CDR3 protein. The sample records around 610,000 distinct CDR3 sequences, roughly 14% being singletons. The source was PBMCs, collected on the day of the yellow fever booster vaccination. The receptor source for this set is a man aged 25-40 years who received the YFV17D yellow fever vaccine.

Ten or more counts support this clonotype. The CDR3 loop reads CSAEGFGRFNEQFF. The CDR3 DNA reads TGCAGTGCTGAAGGATTTGGACGATTCAATGAGCAGTTCTTC. The chain links TRBV20-1 to TRBJ2-1; no reliable D call. This CDR3 has 14 amino acids. V lost 5 bases, J lost 6 bases, and 17 bases lay in between. The germline V gene has CDR1 DFQATT and CDR2 SNEGSKA (reference sequence).

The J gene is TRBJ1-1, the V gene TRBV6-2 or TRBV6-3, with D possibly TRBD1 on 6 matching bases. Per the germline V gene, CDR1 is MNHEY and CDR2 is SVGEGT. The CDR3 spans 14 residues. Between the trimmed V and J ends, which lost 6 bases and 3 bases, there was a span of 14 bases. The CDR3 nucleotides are TGTGCCAGCAGATACAGGGATGAGGACACTGAAGCTTTCTTT. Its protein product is CASRYRDEDTEAFF.

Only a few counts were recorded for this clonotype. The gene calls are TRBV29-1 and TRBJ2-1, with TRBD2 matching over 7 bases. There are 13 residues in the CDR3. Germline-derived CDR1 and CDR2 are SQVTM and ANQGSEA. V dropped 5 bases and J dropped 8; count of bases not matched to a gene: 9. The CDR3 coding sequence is TGCAGCGTTCAATACGGTGGGGGGGATGAGCAGTTCTTC. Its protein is CSVQYGGGDEQFF.

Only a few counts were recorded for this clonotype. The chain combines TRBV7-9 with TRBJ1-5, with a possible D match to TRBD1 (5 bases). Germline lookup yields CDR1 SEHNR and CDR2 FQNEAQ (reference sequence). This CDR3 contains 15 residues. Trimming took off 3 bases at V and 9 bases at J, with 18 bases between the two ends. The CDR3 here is CASSFIGGTLGPQHF. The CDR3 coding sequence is TGTGCCAGCAGCTTCATTGGGGGGACCCTGGGGCCCCAGCATTTT. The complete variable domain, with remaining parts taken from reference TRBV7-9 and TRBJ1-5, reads DTGVSQNPRHKITKRGQNVTFRCDPISEHNRLYWYRQTLGQGPEFLTYFQNEAQLEKSRLLSDRFSAERPKGSFSTLEIQRTEQGDSAMYLCASSFIGGTLGPQHFGDGTRLSIL.

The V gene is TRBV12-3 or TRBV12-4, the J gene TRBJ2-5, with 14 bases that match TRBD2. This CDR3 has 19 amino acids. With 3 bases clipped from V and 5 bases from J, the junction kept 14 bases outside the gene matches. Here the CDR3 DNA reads TGTGCCAGCAGTTTCGTGGGAAGGGGACTAGCGGGAGTTCGCGAGACCCAGTACTTC. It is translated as CASSFVGRGLAGVRETQYF.

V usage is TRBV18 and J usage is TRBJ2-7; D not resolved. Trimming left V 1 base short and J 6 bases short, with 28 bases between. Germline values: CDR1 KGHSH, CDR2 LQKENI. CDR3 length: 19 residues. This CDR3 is CASSPRPGDGRPDYCEQYF. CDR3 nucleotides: TGTGCCAGCTCACCACGACCCGGCGATGGGCGACCCGATTATTGCGAGCAGTACTTC. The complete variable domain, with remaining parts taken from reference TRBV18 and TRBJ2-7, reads NAGVMQNPRHLVRRRGQEARLRCSPMKGHSHVYWYRQLPEEGLKFMVYLQKENIIDESGMPKERFSAEFPKEGPSILRIQQVVRGDSAAYFCASSPRPGDGRPDYCEQYFGPGTRLTVT.

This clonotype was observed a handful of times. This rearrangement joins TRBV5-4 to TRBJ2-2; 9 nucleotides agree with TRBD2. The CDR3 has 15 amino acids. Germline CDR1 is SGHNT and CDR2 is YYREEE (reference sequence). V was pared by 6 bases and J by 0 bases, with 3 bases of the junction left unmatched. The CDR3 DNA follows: TGTGCCAGCACCCTAGCGGGGTCGAACACCGGGGAGCTGTTTTTT. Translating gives CASTLAGSNTGELFF. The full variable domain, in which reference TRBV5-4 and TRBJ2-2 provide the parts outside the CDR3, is ETGVTQSPTHLIKTRGQQVTLRCSSQSGHNTVSWYQQALGQGPQFIFQYYREEENGRGNFPPRFSGLQFPNYSSELNVNALELDDSALYLCASTLAGSNTGELFFGEGSRLTVL.

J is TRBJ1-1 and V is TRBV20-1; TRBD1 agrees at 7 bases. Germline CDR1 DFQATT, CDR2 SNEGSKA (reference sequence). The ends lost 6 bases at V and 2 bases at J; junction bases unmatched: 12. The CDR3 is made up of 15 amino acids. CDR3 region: CSATDSGTANTEAFF. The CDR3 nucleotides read TGCAGTGCCACAGATTCCGGGACAGCCAACACTGAAGCTTTCTTT.

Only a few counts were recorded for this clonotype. The CDR3 nucleotides are TGTGCCAGCAGCTTGGGACAGGGGGCTTATCGCAATCAGCCCCAGCATTTT. Its translation: CASSLGQGAYRNQPQHF. The rearrangement joins TRBV11-2 to TRBJ1-5; 12 bases align to TRBD1. CDR1 and CDR2 (germline): SGHAT, FQNNGV. The CDR3 spans 17 residues. The V segment lost 3 bases and the J segment 2 bases; nucleotides outside the gene matches: 5. Combining the CDR3 with reference TRBV11-2 and TRBJ1-5 gives the whole variable domain EAGVAQSPRYKIIEKRQSVAFWCNPISGHATLYWYQQILGQGPKLLIQFQNNGVVDDSQLPKDRFSAERLKGVDSTLKIQPAKLEDSAVYLCASSLGQGAYRNQPQHFGDGTRLSIL.

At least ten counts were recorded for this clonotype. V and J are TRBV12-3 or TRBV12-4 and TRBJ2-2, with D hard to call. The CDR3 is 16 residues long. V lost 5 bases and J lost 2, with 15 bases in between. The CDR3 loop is CASSPLVGPNTGELFF. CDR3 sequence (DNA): TGTGCCAGCAGTCCCCTTGTCGGTCCCAACACCGGGGAGCTGTTTTTT.

CDR3 region: CASSQAREDYTF. In DNA form, the CDR3 reads TGTGCCAGCAGCCAAGCCCGCGAAGACTACACCTTC. This chain links TRBV4-2 with TRBJ1-2, with no clear D. CDR1 is LGHNA and CDR2 is YNFKEQ in the germline V gene. V lost 1 base and J lost 10, with 10 bases in between. The CDR3 consists of 12 residues.

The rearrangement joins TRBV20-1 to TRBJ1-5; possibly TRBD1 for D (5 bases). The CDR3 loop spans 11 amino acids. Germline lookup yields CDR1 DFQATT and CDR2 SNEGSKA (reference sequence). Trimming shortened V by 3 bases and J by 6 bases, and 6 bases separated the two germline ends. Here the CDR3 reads CSASGGQPQHF. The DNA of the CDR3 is TGCAGTGCTAGCGGGGGTCAGCCCCAGCATTTT.

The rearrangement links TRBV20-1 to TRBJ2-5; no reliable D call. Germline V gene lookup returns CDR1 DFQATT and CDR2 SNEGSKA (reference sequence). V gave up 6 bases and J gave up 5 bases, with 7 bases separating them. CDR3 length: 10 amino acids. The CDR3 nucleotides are TGCAGTGCCCTCGATGAGACCCAGTACTTC. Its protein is CSALDETQYF.

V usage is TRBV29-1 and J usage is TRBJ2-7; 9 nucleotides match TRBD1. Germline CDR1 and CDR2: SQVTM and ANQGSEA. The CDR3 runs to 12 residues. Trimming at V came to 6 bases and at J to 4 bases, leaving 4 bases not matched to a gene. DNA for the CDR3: TGCAGCGTACAGGGGGCTTTATACGAGCAGTACTTC. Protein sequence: CSVQGALYEQYF.

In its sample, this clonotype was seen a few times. CDR3 residues: CASSEGIREQYF. CDR3 sequence (DNA): TGTGCCAGCAGTGAAGGAATACGCGAGCAGTACTTC. The rearrangement joins TRBV2 to TRBJ2-7, with unresolved D. V lost 1 base, J lost 6 bases, and 7 bases lay in between. Germline V lookup: CDR1 SNHLY, CDR2 FYNNEI. The CDR3 contains 12 residues.

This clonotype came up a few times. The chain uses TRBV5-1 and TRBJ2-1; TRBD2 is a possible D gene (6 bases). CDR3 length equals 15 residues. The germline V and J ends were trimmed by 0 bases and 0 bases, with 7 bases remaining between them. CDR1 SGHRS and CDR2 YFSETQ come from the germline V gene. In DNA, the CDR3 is TGCGCCAGCAGCTTGGGACTAGACTCCTACAATGAGCAGTTCTTC. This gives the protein CASSLGLDSYNEQFF.

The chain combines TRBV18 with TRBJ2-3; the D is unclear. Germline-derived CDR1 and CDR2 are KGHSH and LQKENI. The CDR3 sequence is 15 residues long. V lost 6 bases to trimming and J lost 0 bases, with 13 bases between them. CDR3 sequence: CASSRQSPSTDTQYF. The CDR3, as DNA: TGTGCCAGCTCGCGACAAAGCCCTAGCACAGATACGCAGTATTTT.

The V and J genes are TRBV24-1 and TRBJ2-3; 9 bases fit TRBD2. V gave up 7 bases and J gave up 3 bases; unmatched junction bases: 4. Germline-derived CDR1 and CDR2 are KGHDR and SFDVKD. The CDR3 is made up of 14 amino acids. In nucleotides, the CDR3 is TGTGCCACCAGAAAGACTAGCGGAACAGATACGCAGTATTTT. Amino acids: CATRKTSGTDTQYF.

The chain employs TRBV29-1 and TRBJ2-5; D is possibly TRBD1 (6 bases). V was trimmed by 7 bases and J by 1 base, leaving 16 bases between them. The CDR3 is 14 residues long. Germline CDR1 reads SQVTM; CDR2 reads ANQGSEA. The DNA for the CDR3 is TGCAGCGCCATCCCAACAGGGCGCCAAGAGACCCAGTACTTC. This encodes CSAIPTGRQETQYF. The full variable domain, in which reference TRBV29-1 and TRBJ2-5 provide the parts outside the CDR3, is SAVISQKPSRDICQRGTSLTIQCQVDSQVTMMFWYRQQPGQSLTLIATANQGSEATYESGFVIDKFPISRPNLTFSTLTVSNMSPEDSSIYLCSAIPTGRQETQYFGPGTRLLVL.

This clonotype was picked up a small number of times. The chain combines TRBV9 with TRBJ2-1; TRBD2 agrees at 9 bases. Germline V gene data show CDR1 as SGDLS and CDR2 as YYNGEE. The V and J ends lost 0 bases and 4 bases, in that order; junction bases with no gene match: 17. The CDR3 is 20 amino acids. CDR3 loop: CASSVAQGSGGARRYNEQFF. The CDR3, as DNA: TGTGCCAGCAGCGTAGCTCAGGGTAGCGGGGGCGCCCGGAGATACAATGAGCAGTTCTTC.

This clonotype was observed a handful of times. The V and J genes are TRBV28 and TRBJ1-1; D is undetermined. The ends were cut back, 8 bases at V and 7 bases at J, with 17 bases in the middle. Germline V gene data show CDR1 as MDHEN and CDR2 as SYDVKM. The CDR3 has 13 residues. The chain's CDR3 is CASGSGNPHEAFF. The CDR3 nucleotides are TGTGCCAGCGGGTCGGGGAACCCACATGAAGCTTTCTTT.

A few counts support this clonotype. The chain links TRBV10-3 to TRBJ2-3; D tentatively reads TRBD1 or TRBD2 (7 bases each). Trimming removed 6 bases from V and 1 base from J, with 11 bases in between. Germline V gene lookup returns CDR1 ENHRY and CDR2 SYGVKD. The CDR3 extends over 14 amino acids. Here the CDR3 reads CAISQGGGTDTQYF. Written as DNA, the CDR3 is TGTGCCATCAGCCAGGGGGGGGGCACAGATACGCAGTATTTT.

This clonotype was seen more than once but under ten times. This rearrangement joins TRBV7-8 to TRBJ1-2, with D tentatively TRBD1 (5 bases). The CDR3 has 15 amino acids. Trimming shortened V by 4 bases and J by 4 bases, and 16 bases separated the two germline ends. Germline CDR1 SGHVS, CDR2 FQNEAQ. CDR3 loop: CASSSNTQGGYGYTF. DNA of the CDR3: TGTGCCAGCAGCTCGAACACCCAGGGAGGCTATGGCTACACCTTC.

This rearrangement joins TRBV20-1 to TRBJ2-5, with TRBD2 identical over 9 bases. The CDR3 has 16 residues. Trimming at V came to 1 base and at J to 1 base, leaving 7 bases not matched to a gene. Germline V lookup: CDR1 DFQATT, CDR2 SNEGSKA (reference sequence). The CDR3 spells CSARALMREGQETQYF. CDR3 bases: TGCAGTGCTAGAGCCCTCATGCGGGAGGGCCAAGAGACCCAGTACTTC.

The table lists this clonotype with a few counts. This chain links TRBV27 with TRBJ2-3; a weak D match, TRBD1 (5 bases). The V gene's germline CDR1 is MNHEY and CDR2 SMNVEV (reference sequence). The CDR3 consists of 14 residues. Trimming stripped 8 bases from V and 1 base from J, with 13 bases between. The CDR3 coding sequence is TGTGCCAGCGGTAGGCTAGGGGGCACAGATACGCAGTATTTT. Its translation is CASGRLGGTDTQYF.

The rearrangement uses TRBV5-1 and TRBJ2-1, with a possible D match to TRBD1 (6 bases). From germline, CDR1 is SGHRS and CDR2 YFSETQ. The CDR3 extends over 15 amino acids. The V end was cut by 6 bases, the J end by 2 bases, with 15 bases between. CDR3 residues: CASTPRGSTYNEQFF. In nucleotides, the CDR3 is TGCGCCAGCACTCCTAGGGGGAGTACCTACAATGAGCAGTTCTTC.

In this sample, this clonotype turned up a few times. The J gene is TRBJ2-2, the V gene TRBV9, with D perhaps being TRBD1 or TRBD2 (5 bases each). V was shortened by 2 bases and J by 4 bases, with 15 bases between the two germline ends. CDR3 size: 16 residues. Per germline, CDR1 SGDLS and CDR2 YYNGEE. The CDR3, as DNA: TGTGCCAGCAGCGTTGACTCCTGGGACGGCACCGGGGAGCTGTTTTTT. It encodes CASSVDSWDGTGELFF.